The present TCR beta chain was sequenced within a study of cytomegalovirus exposure and HLA in healthy donors. Study-level results: Cytomegalovirus status, reportedly, was diagnosed with high specificity and sensitivity by the classifier.

The J segment lost 5 bases and the V segment lost 2 bases, leaving 4 bases of the junction unmatched. The germline V gene encodes CDR1 SGHVS and CDR2 FQNEAQ. The CDR3 totals 14 residues. With respect to this clone: The target antigen is unknown.

The PCR employed 60 Vbeta primers together with 13 Jbeta primers. Libraries were prepared by immunoSEQ multiplex PCR; TCRdb keeps only in-frame clonotypes and omits some of them. The sample has some 30,000 clones. V usage is TRBV7-8 and J usage is TRBJ1-2; 8 bases map to TRBD1. The TCR was taken from a woman in her thirties or forties in good health and CMV-seropositive. Sequences were obtained from PBMCs. CDR3 amino acids: CASSLQGARYGYTF. In DNA form, the CDR3 reads TGTGCCAGCAGCTTACAGGGGGCTCGGTATGGCTACACCTTC.